This TCR beta chain was recorded in a study of blood T cells in healthy people across ages. Worth noting for this clonotype: The antigen remains unidentified.

PCR was performed a second time for about 7 to 11 cycles using a sample-barcoded 5' primer and a J-beta primer mix. TCRdb used MiXCR to reprocess the 5' RACE reads, holding one entry per CDR3 protein. Of about 640,000 distinct CDR3 sequences in the sample, roughly 58% were seen once. The CDR3 is made up of 14 amino acids. Trimming stripped 5 bases from V and 0 bases from J, with 11 bases between. Broader study findings: One million T cells yielded diversity estimates that were considered underestimates.

The specimen was blood. The chain couples TRBV12-3 or TRBV12-4 to TRBJ2-7; weak D call: TRBD1 (6 bases). The receptor's source is a man aged 55 to 70 in good health. As DNA, the CDR3 is TGTGCCAGCAGTGACAGGATCAGCTCCTACGAGCAGTACTTC. Amino acid sequence: CASSDRISSYEQYF.